The entry that follows covers one TCR beta chain sequence. Its antigen remains unknown. This entry is derived from a study of graft-versus-host responses after intestinal transplantation. Study at large: Recipients got multivisceral, liver-intestinal, or isolated intestinal transplants. Every one of the recipients received anti-thymocyte globulin induction and afterwards took tacrolimus and steroids for 3 to 4 years.

Study-wide results and limits: Individuals who had graft-donor T cell macrochimerism had allografts that showed high graft-versus-host to host-versus-graft clonal ratios. The marrow of recipients harbored GvH clones, and ileum or blood showed some of them first.

Measured with immunoSEQ multiplex PCR; TCRdb has only the in-frame clones, and not every one. The sample has about 90,000 clones; 85% to 95% are singletons. Sample: unstimulated CD8+ T cells sorted from spleen or lymph node cells, taken before intestinal transplant. The receptor was isolated from a human donor who received an intestinal transplant.

The CDR3 here is CASSVAGATGDTQYF. CDR3 DNA: TGTGCCAGCAGCGTAGCGGGGGCGACAGGGGATACGCAGTATTTT. V and J are TRBV9 and TRBJ2-3; possibly TRBD1 for D (7 bases). Trimming took 0 bases from V and 6 from J, leaving 14 bases between them. Per germline, CDR1 SGDLS and CDR2 YYNGEE. This CDR3 is built from 15 residues.